This section outlines one T cell receptor beta chain sequence together with its context. In this sample, this clonotype turned up a few times. Its antigen has not been determined. Nothing much larger sits one base from this clone, and base qualities are not available. This specimen's treatment or condition label, per the study, means: live attenuated yellow fever vaccine strain. PBMCs were isolated from peripheral blood using a standard Ficoll-Paque protocol. Dynabeads CD4 and CD8 positive selection kits were used to isolate CD4 and CD8 T-cell fractions. RNA was extracted with TriZol from bulk PBMCs, CD4 and CD8 fractions, and dextramer-positive and dextramer-negative fractions. The data originate from a study of T cells after yellow fever vaccination (dated by TCRdb to the late 2010s). Describing the broader study: Libraries from fractions with low cell numbers were prepared with the SMART-Seq v4 Ultra Low Input RNA kit. Blood was collected at multiple timepoints before and after primary and secondary immunization, and bulk PBMC replicates and cell subsets were isolated. To follow T-cell clones before and after both primary and booster YFV17D yellow fever vaccination, bulk TCR alpha and beta repertoires underwent longitudinal sequencing. Two healthy male donors made up the cohort, one aged 18 to 30 years and the other aged 30 to 40 years. Paper-wide results and their limitations: A small fraction of clonotypes appeared in both the CD4 and CD8 compartments, likely as a result of convergent recombination. Compared with the primary T-cell response, the secondary T-cell response was faster but weaker, reaching its peak on day 5 rather than on day 15. Because the study included only a couple of donors, the extent to which the findings can be generalized is limited. FACS-sorted repertoires could contain abundant contaminating clonotypes from the bulk population, so computational filtering was required. After the booster, most of the clones that had expanded following primary vaccination were detected again (roughly 96% of CD4 and around 90% of CD8), which suggests that memory was broadly maintained.

Data came from an Illumina NovaSeq 6000. Synthesis of TCR cDNA relied on 5'RACE template switching, a step that introduced a universal primer site along with unique molecular identifiers. Priming for cDNA synthesis came from both the TCR alpha and TCR beta constant segments. Libraries were amplified in two PCR steps, with sample barcodes and sequencing adapters added in the second step. Sequencing of libraries was performed on Illumina HiSeq 2500 (2x100 bp) or NovaSeq (2x150 bp). The authors' pipeline ran thus. Reads were demultiplexed and collapsed into UMI consensus sequences with MIGEC, and V(D)J alignment was performed with MiXCR. Vaccine-responding clonotypes were identified with edgeR using replicate PBMC samples, with FDR below 0.01 and a log2 fold change above 5 up to day 15 being required. Bulk clonotypes were assigned CD4 or CD8 identity according to which sequenced CD4 or CD8 repertoire held them at higher abundance. Using fastp trimming at Q25 and MiXCR clonotype assembly, TCRdb reanalyzed the public sequencing data and kept in-frame beta chains. When rows share a CDR3 protein, they turn into one entry using the most common DNA and genes. These V and J calls originate from TCRdb's pipeline instead of the authors' own analysis. The sample includes about 99,000 distinct CDR3 sequences, with 5.8% observed a single time. The ten largest clones represent approximately 39% of the sample.

The CDR3 has 12 amino acids, counting the end cysteine and phenylalanine. CDR3 DNA is the only sequence kept; it has 36 bases, read in frame from the first base. At the junction V is shortened by 0 bases and J by 6 bases, with 6 bases in between. Sequences SGHNT (CDR1) and YYREEE (CDR2) are obtained from the germline V gene (reference sequence). Sequencing used CD8+ T cells sorted from PBMCs, obtained 10 days after the yellow fever booster vaccination. This receptor chain uses TRBV5-4 and TRBJ1-2; TRBD1 is possibly the D segment (5 matching bases). This clonotype originated in a man younger than 30 who received the YFV17D yellow fever vaccine. This receptor carries the CDR3 CASSLDRNGYTF. The sequence in DNA is TGTGCCAGCAGCTTGGACAGGAATGGCTACACCTTC.